This TCR beta chain was found in a study of cytomegalovirus exposure and HLA in healthy donors. Whole-study findings and limits: Across all donors, roughly uniform sequencing depth was an assumption of the presence/absence analyses. Using a false discovery rate of 0.05, a later analysis showed that 15,000 to 20,000 TCR beta sequences were associated with HLA alleles. Earlier analysis found most TCR beta V segments productive about 90% or about 30% of the time. Sequencing probably produced one cluster of sequence variants that were highly shared.

Looked up from germline, CDR1 is MGHRA and CDR2 is YSYEKL. Trimming shortened V by 4 bases and J by 4 bases, and 11 bases separated the two germline ends. This CDR3 has 14 residues. As for this clone: Its antigen remains unknown.

The PCR ran on 60 Vbeta and 13 Jbeta primers. Some clones are missing from TCRdb's copy, which holds only in-frame ones; the method was immunoSEQ multiplex PCR. The data hold 120,000 to 150,000 clones, with 72% observed a single time. The origin of this receptor is a man aged 35 to 55 in good health and CMV-seronegative. Material for sequencing was PBMCs. The rearrangement uses TRBV4-1 and TRBJ1-5; perhaps TRBD1 as D (5 bases). The CDR3 is CASSPRGGNQPQHF. CDR3 in DNA: TGCGCCAGCAGCCCTCGGGGGGGGAATCAGCCCCAGCATTTT.